This is a list of T cell receptor beta chains from one sample in a study of technical replicates of blood from a few donors. Some clones are missing from TCRdb's copy, which holds only in-frame ones; the method was immunoSEQ multiplex PCR. Of about 97,000 clones listed, about 95% are singletons. Sequencing input: T cells isolated from PBMCs. Receptor source: a human donor in good health. CDR3s include the opening cysteine and the closing phenylalanine or tryptophan. D genes are given only for firm matches. Only part of the rows carry a size: once, few, many, or a class if the clone is expanded.

V gene	clone size	J gene	D gene	CDR3 protein	CDR3 DNA
TRBV4-1	NA	TRBJ1-2	TRBD1	CASSTRDRAGYTF	TGCGCCAGCAGCACGCGGGACAGGGCTGGCTACACCTTC
TRBV5-4	NA	TRBJ2-7	TRBD1	CASSLDQGQAYEQYF	TGTGCCAGCAGCTTGGATCAGGGACAGGCCTACGAGCAGTACTTC
TRBV7-6	NA	TRBJ1-5	TRBD1	CASSLASRDRYTLYSNQPQHF	TGTGCCAGCAGCTTAGCCTCCCGGGACAGGTATACCCTTTATAGCAATCAGCCCCAGCATTTT
TRBV29-1	NA	TRBJ1-2	NA	CSVDRADRLTNYGYTF	TGCAGCGTTGACAGGGCGGATCGTCTTACTAACTATGGCTACACCTTC
TRBV10-2	once	TRBJ2-1	NA	CASAGNEQFF	TGCGCCAGCGCCGGCAATGAGCAGTTCTTC
TRBV5-4	NA	TRBJ2-5	TRBD1	CASSFRDRQETQYF	TGTGCCAGCAGCTTTCGGGACAGACAAGAGACCCAGTACTTC
TRBV27	NA	TRBJ1-5	NA	CASSPQGYSNQPQHF	TGTGCCAGCAGTCCTCAGGGCTATAGCAATCAGCCCCAGCATTTT
TRBV19	NA	TRBJ2-2	TRBD2	CASSIGLAGVNLNSGELFF	TGTGCCAGTAGTATAGGGCTAGCGGGAGTAAATCTGAATAGCGGGGAGCTGTTTTTT
TRBV5-4	NA	TRBJ2-2	NA	CASRFPDSPGELFF	TGTGCCAGCCGATTCCCGGACAGCCCCGGGGAGCTGTTTTTT
TRBV7-2	NA	TRBJ2-7	TRBD2	CASSLAGLAGGPAYEQYF	TGTGCCAGCAGCTTAGCGGGACTAGCGGGAGGGCCTGCATACGAGCAGTACTTC
TRBV27	NA	TRBJ1-1	TRBD1	CASSPRQGWEAFF	TGTGCCAGCAGTCCCCGACAGGGGTGGGAAGCTTTCTTT
TRBV6-5	NA	TRBJ1-1	NA	CASGKGYGTEAFF	TGTGCCAGCGGGAAGGGGTATGGAACTGAAGCTTTCTTT
TRBV25-1	NA	TRBJ2-1	TRBD1	CASSERGLDPSNEQFF	TGTGCCAGCAGTGAAAGGGGGCTAGATCCCTCCAATGAGCAGTTCTTC
TRBV15	NA	TRBJ1-1	TRBD1	CATSSRTGRIEAFF	TGTGCCACCAGCAGTAGGACAGGGCGAATTGAAGCTTTCTTT
TRBV15	NA	TRBJ2-6	NA	CATSREGGPSGANVLTF	TGTGCCACCAGCAGAGAAGGGGGACCCTCTGGGGCCAACGTCCTGACTTTC
TRBV19	NA	TRBJ2-7	TRBD1	CASSLIPRTGTPDEQYF	TGTGCCAGTAGTCTTATACCTAGGACAGGGACTCCAGATGAGCAGTACTTC
TRBV28	NA	TRBJ2-7	TRBD2	CASSGTSSYEQYF	TGTGCCAGCAGTGGGACTAGCTCCTACGAGCAGTACTTC
TRBV7-9	once	TRBJ1-1	NA	CASSQGDAEAFF	TGTGCCAGCTCACAGGGAGACGCTGAAGCTTTCTTT
TRBV4-1	NA	TRBJ2-4	TRBD2	CASSMGLAGIAKNIQYF	TGCGCCAGCAGCATGGGACTAGCGGGGATAGCCAAAAACATTCAGTACTTC